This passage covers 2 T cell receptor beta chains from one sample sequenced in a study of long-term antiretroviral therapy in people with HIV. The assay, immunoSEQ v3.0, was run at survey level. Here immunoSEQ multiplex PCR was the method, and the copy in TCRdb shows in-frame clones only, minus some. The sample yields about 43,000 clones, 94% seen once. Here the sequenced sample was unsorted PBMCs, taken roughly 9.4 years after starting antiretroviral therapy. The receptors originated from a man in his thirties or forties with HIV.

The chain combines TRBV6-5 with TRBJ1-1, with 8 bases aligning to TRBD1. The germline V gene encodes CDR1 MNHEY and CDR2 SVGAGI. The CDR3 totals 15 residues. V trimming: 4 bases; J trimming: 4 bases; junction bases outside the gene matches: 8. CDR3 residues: CASSWQGAGVTEAFF. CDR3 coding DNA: TGTGCCAGCAGTTGGCAGGGGGCCGGAGTCACTGAAGCTTTCTTT.

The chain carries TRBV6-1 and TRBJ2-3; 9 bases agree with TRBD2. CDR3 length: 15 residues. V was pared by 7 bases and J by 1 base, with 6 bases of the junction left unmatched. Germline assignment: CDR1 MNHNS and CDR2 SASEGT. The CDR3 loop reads CASIPAGGGTDTQYF. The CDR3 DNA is TGTGCCAGCATTCCAGCGGGGGGCGGCACAGATACGCAGTATTTT.